The present entry profiles one T cell receptor beta chain with its context. Its antigen is undetermined. The CDR3 is 16 residues long. V dropped 6 bases and J dropped 4 bases, with 19 bases sitting between them. The germline CDR1 and CDR2 sequences are LNHDA and SQIVND (reference sequence). This PCR relied on a set of 60 Vbeta primers and 13 Jbeta primers. Some clones are missing from TCRdb's copy, which holds only in-frame ones; the method was immunoSEQ multiplex PCR. The table has 200,000 to 250,000 clones, around four fifths seen once. This entry belongs to a study of cytomegalovirus exposure and HLA in healthy donors. Overall study findings and caveats: Later work associated approximately 17,000 TCR beta sequences with HLA alleles at 0.05 false discovery rate.

This chain connects TRBV19 to TRBJ1-3; possible D gene TRBD1, 6 bases. The source is a woman aged 55-70 years in good health and CMV-seropositive. The sample taken for sequencing was PBMCs. CDR3 coding DNA: TGTGCCAGTAGCCTTAGGGGGGGCGCGTACGGAAACACCATATATTTT. Its translation: CASSLRGGAYGNTIYF.